This TCR beta chain was sequenced in a study of T-cell memory formation after mild COVID-19. Regarding the study as a whole: From day 15 to 85, contracting clones were balanced between CD4 and CD8, whereas later expanders leaned toward CD4+.

5'RACE with constant-segment primers built TCRalpha and TCRbeta cDNA libraries with UMIs. Using its own MiXCR run on the 5' RACE reads, TCRdb lists one record per CDR3 protein. There are 250,000 to 300,000 distinct CDR3 sequences in the sample; more than 15% occur only once, and roughly 24% lies in the top ten. This CDR3 spans 14 amino acids. The junction had 1 base not matched to a gene; V was cut back by 6 bases and J by 3 bases. Per the germline V gene, CDR1 is SGDLS and CDR2 is YYNGEE. About this clonotype itself: Antigen: not known.

The chain joins TRBV9 to TRBJ2-5; 14 positions agree with TRBD2. The origin of this receptor is a man younger than 35 who had mild COVID-19 (a few samples of this study predate the infection). Cell type and time point are not known. Material: PBMCs or a T cell subset sorted from them (not recorded which). In DNA, the CDR3 is TGTGCCAGCAAGGGACTAGCGGGGGAAGAGACCCAGTACTTC. As protein: CASKGLAGEETQYF.